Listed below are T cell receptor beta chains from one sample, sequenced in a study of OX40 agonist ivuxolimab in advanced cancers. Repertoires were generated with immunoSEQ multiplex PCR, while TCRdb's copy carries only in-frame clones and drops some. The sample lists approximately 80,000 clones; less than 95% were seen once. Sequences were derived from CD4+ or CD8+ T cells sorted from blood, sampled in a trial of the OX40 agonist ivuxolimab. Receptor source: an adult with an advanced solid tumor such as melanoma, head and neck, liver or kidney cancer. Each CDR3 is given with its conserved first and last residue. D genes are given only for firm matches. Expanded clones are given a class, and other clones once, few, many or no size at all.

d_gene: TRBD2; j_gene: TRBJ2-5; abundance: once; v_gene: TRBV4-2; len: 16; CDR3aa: CASSQDSAGGLGTQYF; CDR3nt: TGTGCCAGCAGCCAAGATTCAGCGGGGGGGCTCGGGACCCAGTACTTC
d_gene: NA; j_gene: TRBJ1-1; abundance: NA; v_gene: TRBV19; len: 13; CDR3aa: CASAKGRNTEAFF; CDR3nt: TGTGCCAGTGCTAAGGGGAGGAACACTGAAGCTTTCTTT
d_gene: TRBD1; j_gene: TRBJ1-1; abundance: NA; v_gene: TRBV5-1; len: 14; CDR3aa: CASSFRTGMAEAFF; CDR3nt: TGCGCCAGCAGCTTTCGGACAGGGATGGCTGAAGCTTTCTTT
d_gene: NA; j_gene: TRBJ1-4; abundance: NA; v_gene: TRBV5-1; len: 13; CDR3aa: CASSLRGGEKLFF; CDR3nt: TGCGCCAGCAGCTTGAGGGGGGGTGAAAAACTGTTTTTT
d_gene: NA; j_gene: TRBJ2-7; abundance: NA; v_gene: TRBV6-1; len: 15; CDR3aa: CASSAPGRSSYEQYF; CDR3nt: TGTGCCAGCAGTGCCCCGGGGCGCAGCTCCTACGAGCAGTACTTC
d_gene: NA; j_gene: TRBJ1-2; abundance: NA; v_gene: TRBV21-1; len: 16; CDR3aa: CASSKEGKGDFYGYTF; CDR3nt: TGTGCCAGCAGCAAAGAGGGAAAGGGGGATTTCTATGGCTACACCTTC
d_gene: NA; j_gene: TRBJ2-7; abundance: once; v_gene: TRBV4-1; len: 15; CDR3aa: CASSQTGGISYEQYF; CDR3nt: TGCGCCAGCAGCCAAACAGGTGGGATCTCCTACGAGCAGTACTTC
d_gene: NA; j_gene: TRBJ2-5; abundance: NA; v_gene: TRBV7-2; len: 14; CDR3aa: CASSLALEGETQYF; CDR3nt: TGTGCCAGCAGCTTAGCGCTGGAGGGAGAGACCCAGTACTTC
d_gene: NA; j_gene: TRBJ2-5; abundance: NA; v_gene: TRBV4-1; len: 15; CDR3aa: CASSYAPSPQETQYF; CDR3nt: TGCGCCAGCAGCTACGCTCCTAGCCCTCAAGAGACCCAGTACTTC
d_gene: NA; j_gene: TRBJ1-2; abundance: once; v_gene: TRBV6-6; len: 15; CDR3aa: CASSYLGAHSYGYTF; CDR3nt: TGTGCCAGCAGTTACTTGGGGGCGCACAGCTATGGCTACACCTTC
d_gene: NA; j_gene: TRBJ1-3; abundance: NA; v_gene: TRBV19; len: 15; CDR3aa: CATVVGTDAGNTIYF; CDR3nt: TGTGCCACCGTCGTAGGGACCGACGCTGGAAACACCATATATTTT
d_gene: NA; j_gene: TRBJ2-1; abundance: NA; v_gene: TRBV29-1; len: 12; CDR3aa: CSVERGYNEQFF; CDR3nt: TGCAGCGTCGAGAGGGGCTACAATGAGCAGTTCTTC
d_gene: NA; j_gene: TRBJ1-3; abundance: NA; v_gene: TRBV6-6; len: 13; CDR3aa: CASSPPSGNTIYF; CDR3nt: TGTGCCAGCAGCCCTCCCTCTGGAAACACCATATATTTT
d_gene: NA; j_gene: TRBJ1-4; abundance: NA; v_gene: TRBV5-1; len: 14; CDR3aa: CASSLGQLNEKLFF; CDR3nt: TGCGCCAGCAGCTTGGGGCAGCTTAATGAAAAACTGTTTTTT
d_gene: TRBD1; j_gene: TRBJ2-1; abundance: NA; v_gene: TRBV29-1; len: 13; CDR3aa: CSVERGTANEQFF; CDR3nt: TGCAGCGTTGAAAGGGGGACAGCTAATGAGCAGTTCTTC
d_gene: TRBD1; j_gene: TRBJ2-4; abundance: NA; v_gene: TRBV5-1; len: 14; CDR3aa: CASRGTGGVSIQYF; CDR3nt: TGCGCCAGCAGAGGGACAGGGGGCGTTTCCATTCAGTACTTC
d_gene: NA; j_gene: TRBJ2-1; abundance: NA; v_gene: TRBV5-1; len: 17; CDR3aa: CASSLTGSGGLYNEQFF; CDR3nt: TGCGCCAGCAGCTTGACCGGGTCCGGGGGGCTATACAATGAGCAGTTCTTC
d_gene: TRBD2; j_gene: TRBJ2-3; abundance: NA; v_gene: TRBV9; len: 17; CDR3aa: CASSIRLAGTSTDTQYF; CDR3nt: TGTGCCAGCAGCATCAGACTAGCGGGGACTAGCACAGATACGCAGTATTTT
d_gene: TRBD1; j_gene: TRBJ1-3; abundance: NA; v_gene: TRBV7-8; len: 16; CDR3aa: CASSFIRGLSGNTIYF; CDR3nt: TGTGCCAGCAGCTTTATCAGGGGGTTATCTGGAAACACCATATATTTT
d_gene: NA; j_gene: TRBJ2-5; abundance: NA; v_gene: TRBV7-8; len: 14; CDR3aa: CASSLRAFPETQYF; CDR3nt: TGTGCCAGCAGCCTACGGGCTTTCCCAGAGACCCAGTACTTC
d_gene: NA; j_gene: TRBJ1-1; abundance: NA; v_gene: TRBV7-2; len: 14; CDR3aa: CASSLGHLNTEAFF; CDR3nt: TGTGCCAGCAGCTTAGGACATTTGAACACTGAAGCTTTCTTT
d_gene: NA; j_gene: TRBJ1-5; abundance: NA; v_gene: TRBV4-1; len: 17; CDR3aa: CASSQGFAQGRAQPQHF; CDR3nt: TGCGCCAGCAGCCAAGGGTTTGCGCAGGGGAGGGCTCAGCCCCAGCATTTT
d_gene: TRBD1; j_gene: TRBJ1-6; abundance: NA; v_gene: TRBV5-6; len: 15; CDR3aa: CASSGRDRGPSPLHF; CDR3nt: TGTGCCAGCAGCGGCCGGGACAGGGGGCCCTCACCCCTCCACTTT
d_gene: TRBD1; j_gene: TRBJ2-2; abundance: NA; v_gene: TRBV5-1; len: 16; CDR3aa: CASSLGQGANTGELFF; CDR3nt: TGCGCCAGCAGCCTCGGCCAGGGGGCGAACACCGGGGAGCTGTTTTTT
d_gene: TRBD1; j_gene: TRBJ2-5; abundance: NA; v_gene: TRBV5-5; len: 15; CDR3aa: CASSPAGTAKETQYF; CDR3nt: TGTGCCAGCAGCCCCGCCGGGACAGCTAAAGAGACCCAGTACTTC
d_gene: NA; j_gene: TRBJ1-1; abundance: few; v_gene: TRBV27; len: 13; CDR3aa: CASSFAENTEAFF; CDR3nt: TGTGCCAGCAGTTTTGCGGAGAACACTGAAGCTTTCTTT
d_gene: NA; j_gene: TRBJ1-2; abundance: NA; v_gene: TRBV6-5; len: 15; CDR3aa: CASSLDSRSNYGYTF; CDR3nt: TGTGCCAGCAGTCTGGACAGCCGATCTAACTATGGCTACACCTTC
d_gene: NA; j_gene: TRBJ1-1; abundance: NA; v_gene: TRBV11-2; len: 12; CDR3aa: CASSWEVREAFF; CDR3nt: TGTGCCAGCAGCTGGGAGGTTCGTGAAGCTTTCTTT
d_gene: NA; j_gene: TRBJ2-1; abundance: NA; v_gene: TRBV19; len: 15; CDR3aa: CASSFWGGRGNEQFF; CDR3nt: TGTGCCAGCTCATTTTGGGGGGGCCGGGGAAATGAGCAGTTCTTC
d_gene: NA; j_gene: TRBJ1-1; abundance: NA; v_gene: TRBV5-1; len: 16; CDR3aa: CASSLFGGASNTEAFF; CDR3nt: TGCGCCAGCAGCTTGTTCGGGGGCGCTTCGAACACTGAAGCTTTCTTT
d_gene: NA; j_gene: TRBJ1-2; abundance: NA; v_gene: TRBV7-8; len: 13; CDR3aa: CASSLKSSHGYTF; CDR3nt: TGTGCCAGCAGCTTAAAAAGCAGCCATGGCTACACCTTC
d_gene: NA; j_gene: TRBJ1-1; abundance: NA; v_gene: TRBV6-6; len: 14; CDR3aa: CASSYSYRATEAFF; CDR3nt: TGTGCCAGCAGTTACTCGTATAGGGCCACTGAAGCTTTCTTT
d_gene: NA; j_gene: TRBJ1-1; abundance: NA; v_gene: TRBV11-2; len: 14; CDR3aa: CASSLEQENTEAFF; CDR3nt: TGTGCCAGCAGCTTAGAACAGGAGAACACTGAAGCTTTCTTT
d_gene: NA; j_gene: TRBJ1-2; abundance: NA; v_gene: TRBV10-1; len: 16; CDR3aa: CASSDDGAPKDYGYTF; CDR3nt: TGCGCCAGCAGTGATGATGGGGCCCCAAAAGACTATGGCTACACCTTC
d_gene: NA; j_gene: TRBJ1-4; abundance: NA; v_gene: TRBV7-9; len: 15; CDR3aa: CASSSTATTNEKLFF; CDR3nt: TGTGCCAGCAGCTCTACAGCTACAACTAATGAAAAACTGTTTTTT
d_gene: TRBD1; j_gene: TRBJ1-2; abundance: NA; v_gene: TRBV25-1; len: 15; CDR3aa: CASSEPEQGAAGYTF; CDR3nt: TGTGCCAGCAGTGAACCCGAACAGGGGGCGGCTGGCTACACCTTC
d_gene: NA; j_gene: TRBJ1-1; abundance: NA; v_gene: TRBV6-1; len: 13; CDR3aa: CASSDGVDTEAFF; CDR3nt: TGTGCCAGCAGTGACGGGGTGGACACTGAAGCTTTCTTT
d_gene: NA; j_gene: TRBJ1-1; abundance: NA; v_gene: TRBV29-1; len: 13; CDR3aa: CSVVGQANTEAFF; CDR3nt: TGCAGCGTTGTAGGGCAGGCGAACACTGAAGCTTTCTTT
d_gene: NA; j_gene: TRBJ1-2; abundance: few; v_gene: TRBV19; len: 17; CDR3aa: CASSIRDAASLNYGYTF; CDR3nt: TGTGCCAGTAGTATAAGGGATGCAGCCAGTTTAAACTATGGCTACACCTTC
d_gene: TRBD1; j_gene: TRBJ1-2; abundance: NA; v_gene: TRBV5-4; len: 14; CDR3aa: CASSSGTGAYGYTF; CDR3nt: TGTGCCAGCAGCTCGGGGACAGGCGCCTATGGCTACACCTTC
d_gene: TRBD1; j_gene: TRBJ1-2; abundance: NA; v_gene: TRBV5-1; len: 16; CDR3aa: CASSWAGTGGGDGYTF; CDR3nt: TGCGCCAGCAGCTGGGCCGGGACAGGGGGCGGGGATGGCTACACCTTC
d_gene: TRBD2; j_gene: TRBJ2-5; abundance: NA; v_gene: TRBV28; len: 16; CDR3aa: CASSLSGGAVEETQYF; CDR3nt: TGTGCCAGCAGTCTTAGCGGGGGGGCCGTTGAAGAGACCCAGTACTTC
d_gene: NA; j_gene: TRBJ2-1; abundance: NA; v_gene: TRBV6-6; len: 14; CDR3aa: CASTAPGGLNEQFF; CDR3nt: TGTGCCAGCACCGCACCGGGGGGCCTCAATGAGCAGTTCTTC
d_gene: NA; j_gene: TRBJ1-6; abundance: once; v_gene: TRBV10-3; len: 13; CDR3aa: CAISGRNNSPLHF; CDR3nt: TGTGCCATCAGTGGTAGGAATAATTCACCCCTCCACTTT
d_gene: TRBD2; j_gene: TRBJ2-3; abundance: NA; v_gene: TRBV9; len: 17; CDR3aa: CASSGRVAGDSTDTQYF; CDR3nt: TGTGCCAGCAGCGGGAGGGTAGCGGGGGATAGCACAGATACGCAGTATTTT
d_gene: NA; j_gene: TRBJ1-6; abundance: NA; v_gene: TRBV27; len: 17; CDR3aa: CASSLERGRDTSSPLHF; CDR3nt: TGTGCCAGCAGTTTAGAGAGGGGCCGAGACACCTCCTCACCCCTCCACTTT
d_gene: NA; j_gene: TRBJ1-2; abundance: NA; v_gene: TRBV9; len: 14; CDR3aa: CASSSGYGNYGYTF; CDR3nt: TGTGCCAGCAGCTCAGGGTACGGGAACTATGGCTACACCTTC
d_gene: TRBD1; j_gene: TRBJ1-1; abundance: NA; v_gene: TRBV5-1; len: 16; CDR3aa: CASSLGPGGLNTEAFF; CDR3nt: TGCGCCAGCAGCTTGGGGCCAGGGGGCTTGAACACTGAAGCTTTCTTT
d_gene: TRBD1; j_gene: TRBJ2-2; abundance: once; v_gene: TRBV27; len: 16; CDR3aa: CASSFVGQGGTGELFF; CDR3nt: TGTGCCAGCAGTTTCGTCGGACAGGGTGGCACCGGGGAGCTGTTTTTT
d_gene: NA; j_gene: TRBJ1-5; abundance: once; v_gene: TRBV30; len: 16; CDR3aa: CAWSYRQSYSNQPQHF; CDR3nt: TGTGCCTGGAGTTATAGACAGTCTTATAGCAATCAGCCCCAGCATTTT
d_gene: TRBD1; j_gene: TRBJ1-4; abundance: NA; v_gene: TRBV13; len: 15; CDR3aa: CASSLTGQFHEKLFF; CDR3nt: TGTGCCAGCAGCTTAACGGGACAGTTCCATGAAAAACTGTTTTTT
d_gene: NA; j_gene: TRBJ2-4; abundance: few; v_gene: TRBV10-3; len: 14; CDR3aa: CAISEGLAKNIQYF; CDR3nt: TGTGCCATCAGTGAGGGACTAGCCAAAAACATTCAGTACTTC
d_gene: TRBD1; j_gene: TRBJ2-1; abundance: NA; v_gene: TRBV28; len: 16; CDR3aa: CASSSSGTGGMDEQFF; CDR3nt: TGTGCCAGCAGTTCCTCCGGGACAGGGGGCATGGATGAGCAGTTCTTC
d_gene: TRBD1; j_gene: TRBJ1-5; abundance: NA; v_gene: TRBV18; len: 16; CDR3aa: CASSPSGQANNQPQHF; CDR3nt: TGTGCCAGCTCACCGTCGGGACAGGCAAACAATCAGCCCCAGCATTTT
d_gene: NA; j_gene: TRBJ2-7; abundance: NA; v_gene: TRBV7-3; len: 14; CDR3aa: CASSLTPWTQEQYF; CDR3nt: TGTGCCAGCAGCTTAACCCCTTGGACCCAGGAGCAGTACTTC
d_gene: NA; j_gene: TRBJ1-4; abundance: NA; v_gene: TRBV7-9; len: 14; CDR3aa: CASSFSIGEEKLFF; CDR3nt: TGTGCCAGCAGTTTTTCAATCGGAGAGGAAAAACTGTTTTTT
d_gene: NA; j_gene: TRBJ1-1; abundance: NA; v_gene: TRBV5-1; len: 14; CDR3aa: CASSIGWGNTEAFF; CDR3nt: TGCGCCAGCAGCATTGGATGGGGGAACACTGAAGCTTTCTTT